A single sample is the source of the 23 T cell receptor beta chains below, sequenced in a study of blood T cell repertoires in COVID-19. The method was immunoSEQ multiplex PCR; TCRdb's version includes in-frame clones alone and lacks a portion of them. The sample includes roughly 250,000 clones, more than 70% of them seen just once. The sequencing input was PBMCs or T cells enriched from blood (not recorded which). The receptors derive from a woman in her forties or fifties who had recovered from COVID-19.

The chain combines TRBV28 with TRBJ1-2, with TRBD1 as a possible D gene (6 bases). Germline V gene data show CDR1 as MDHEN and CDR2 as SYDVKM. CDR3 length equals 13 residues. V was cut by 6 bases and J by 9 bases, with 17 bases left in between. As DNA, the CDR3 is TGTGCCAGCAGCTTCCGGGGGGGCTGGAGCTACACCTTC. Its translation: CASSFRGGWSYTF.

The V and J genes are TRBV4-3 and TRBJ2-7; 7 nucleotides line up with TRBD1. Germline CDR1 is LGHNA and CDR2 is YSLEER. After removal of 4 bases from V and 6 bases from J, the junction contained 9 bases not matched to a gene. The CDR3 extends over 14 amino acids. The CDR3 DNA follows: TGCGCCAGCAGCCCTCAGACAGGGATGCGCGAGCAGTACTTC. Translated: CASSPQTGMREQYF.

A few counts support this clone. The chain recombines TRBV7-2 with TRBJ1-4; 9 nucleotides align to TRBD1. There are 16 residues in the CDR3. Germline CDR1 SGHTA, CDR2 FQGNSA. The ends lost 0 bases at V and 8 bases at J; junction bases unmatched: 7. The CDR3 region has the DNA TGTGCCAGCAGCTTAGCCGGGGGACAGGGTAGGGAAAAACTGTTTTTT. Translation gives CASSLAGGQGREKLFF.

The chain links TRBV9 to TRBJ1-2; TRBD1 agrees at 8 bases. Losses at the gene ends were 0 bases for V and 5 bases for J; bases not matched to a gene: 3. The germline CDR1 and CDR2 sequences are SGDLS and YYNGEE. The CDR3 has 14 amino acids. CDR3 bases: TGTGCCAGCAGCGTAGGAGGACAGGGTTATGGCTACACCTTC. Its protein product is CASSVGGQGYGYTF. Using reference TRBV9 and TRBJ1-2 for the parts outside the CDR3, the full variable domain is DSGVTQTPKHLITATGQRVTLRCSPRSGDLSVYWYQQSLDQGLQFLIQYYNGEERAKGNILERFSAQQFPDLHSELNLSSLELGDSALYFCASSVGGQGYGYTFGSGTRLTVV.

The CDR3 sequence: CASSSGIRSYNEQFF. As DNA, the CDR3 is TGTGCCAGCAGTAGCGGGATACGCTCCTACAATGAGCAGTTCTTC. The chain links TRBV25-1 to TRBJ2-1; 7 bases are shared with TRBD2. The germline V gene has CDR1 MGHDK and CDR2 SYGVNS. With 5 bases clipped from V and 0 bases from J, the junction kept 4 bases outside the gene matches. This CDR3 spans 15 amino acids.

The genes are TRBV19 and TRBJ1-3, with D perhaps matching TRBD1 (6 bases). Germline assignment: CDR1 LNHDA and CDR2 SQIVND (reference sequence). Trimming stripped 4 bases from V and 2 bases from J, with 6 bases between. The CDR3 is 13 residues long. The DNA for the CDR3 is TGTGCCAGTAGTAACAGGGCTGGAAACACCATATATTTT. Translation: CASSNRAGNTIYF.

This rearrangement joins TRBV7-9 to TRBJ1-2; possible D gene TRBD1, 6 bases. The germline V gene encodes CDR1 SEHNR and CDR2 FQNEAQ (reference sequence). The CDR3 sequence is 14 residues long. Trimming cost V 5 bases and J 2 bases, with 12 bases left between them. The CDR3 sequence is CASSPRQGNYGYTF. The CDR3 nucleotides are TGTGCCAGCAGCCCACGCCAGGGGAACTATGGCTACACCTTC.

The gene calls are TRBV3-1 (or the pseudogene TRBV3-2) and TRBJ2-1, with TRBD2 matching 14 bases. This CDR3 comprises 15 residues. V was clipped by 6 bases and J by 7 bases; unmatched bases: 5. CDR1 and CDR2 from the germline V gene are LGHDT and YNNKEL (reference sequence). Here the CDR3 reads CASRPGTSGSNEQFF. The CDR3 DNA sequence: TGTGCCAGCAGACCCGGGACTAGCGGGAGTAATGAGCAGTTCTTC.

This clone was observed a few times. This chain connects TRBV7-9 to TRBJ1-1, with 9 nucleotides matching TRBD1. V dropped 6 bases and J dropped 0; count of bases not matched to a gene: 8. The CDR3 loop spans 16 amino acids. Germline-derived CDR1 and CDR2 are SEHNR and FQNEAQ (reference sequence). The DNA for the CDR3 is TGTGCCAGCAGGGGGACAGGGAGAGGTATGAACACTGAAGCTTTCTTT. Translated: CASRGTGRGMNTEAFF.

The V and J genes are TRBV19 and TRBJ1-2; 7 bases agree with TRBD1. Per the germline V gene, CDR1 is LNHDA and CDR2 is SQIVND (reference sequence). With V trimmed by 1 base and J by 4 bases, 12 bases remained unmatched. The CDR3 consists of 17 residues. The DNA of the CDR3 is TGTGCCAGTAGTATAGGACAGGGAAGGATCCAGGCCTATGGCTACACCTTC. Encoded protein: CASSIGQGRIQAYGYTF.

The chain combines TRBV5-5 with TRBJ1-1; unclear D gene. In germline, CDR1 is SGHKS, CDR2 YYEKEE (reference sequence). The CDR3 runs to 15 residues. V shed 5 bases and J shed 0 bases, with 14 bases lying between them. The DNA for the CDR3 is TGTGCCAGCAGACGAACACAGTCCCTGAACACTGAAGCTTTCTTT. Amino acids: CASRRTQSLNTEAFF.

The chain recombines TRBV9 with TRBJ1-1; D may be TRBD1 (6 bases). Germline assignment: CDR1 SGDLS and CDR2 YYNGEE. V dropped 3 bases and J dropped 11 bases, with 20 bases sitting between them. This CDR3 contains 14 residues. The CDR3 reads CASSASRTALGAFF. In DNA form, the CDR3 reads TGTGCCAGCAGCGCAAGTCGGACAGCTCTGGGGGCTTTCTTT.

The genes are TRBV27 and TRBJ2-7; 10 bases are a match to TRBD2. Germline V lookup: CDR1 MNHEY, CDR2 SMNVEV (reference sequence). This CDR3 contains 18 residues. V shed 2 bases, J shed 4 bases, and the junction held 14 bases outside the gene matches. The DNA for the CDR3 is TGTGCCAGCAGTTTAGTTTTAGCGGGAGGACCATCCCCTTACGAGCAGTACTTC. Translation: CASSLVLAGGPSPYEQYF.

The V and J genes are TRBV30 and TRBJ2-3; 9 bases fit TRBD2. The CDR3 consists of 14 residues. The trim removed 2 bases at V and 2 bases at J, leaving 2 bases unmatched. Looked up from germline, CDR1 is GTSNPN and CDR2 is SVGIG (reference sequence). CDR3 in DNA: TGTGCCTGGAGTCGCGGGGGGGCCACAGATACGCAGTATTTT. Amino acids: CAWSRGGATDTQYF.

The chain has TRBV11-2 and TRBJ2-5; 16 bases map to TRBD2. The germline gives CDR1 SGHAT, CDR2 FQNNGV. The CDR3 sequence is 16 residues long. V shed 5 bases, J shed 4 bases, and the junction held 4 bases outside the gene matches. CDR3 loop: CASSQGTSGRGETQYF. The CDR3 nucleotides read TGTGCCAGCAGCCAGGGGACTAGCGGGAGGGGAGAGACCCAGTACTTC.

The gene calls are TRBV19 and TRBJ2-2, with 8 positions matching TRBD1. CDR3 length equals 14 residues. V was clipped by 2 bases and J by 5 bases; unmatched bases: 1. Germline V gene lookup returns CDR1 LNHDA and CDR2 SQIVND (reference sequence). As DNA, the CDR3 is TGTGCCAGTAGTATACAGGGGGCGACCGGGGAGCTGTTTTTT. This translates into CASSIQGATGELFF.

V is TRBV19 and J is TRBJ2-5, with D possibly TRBD1 on 6 matching bases. The CDR3 is 16 amino acids. CDR1 and CDR2 (germline): LNHDA, SQIVND (reference sequence). V lost 3 bases and J 2 bases, leaving 16 bases between the germline ends. CDR3: CASSMITGTQQETQYF. CDR3 nucleotide sequence: TGTGCCAGTAGTATGATTACCGGGACACAGCAAGAGACCCAGTACTTC. The full variable domain, rest sourced from reference TRBV19 and TRBJ2-5, is DGGITQSPKYLFRKEGQNVTLSCEQNLNHDAMYWYRQDPGQGLRLIYYSQIVNDFQKGDIAEGYSVSREKKESFPLTVTSAQKNPTAFYLCASSMITGTQQETQYFGPGTRLLVL.

J is TRBJ1-5 and V is TRBV10-3; 8 nucleotides match TRBD1. Per germline, CDR1 ENHRY and CDR2 SYGVKD. This CDR3 spans 11 amino acids. Trimming at V came to 8 bases and at J to 11 bases, leaving 5 bases not matched to a gene. CDR3 protein: CAIGDRTTQHF. DNA for the CDR3: TGTGCCATCGGGGACAGGACGACCCAGCATTTT.

The chain couples TRBV6-2 or TRBV6-3 to TRBJ2-1; tentative D call: TRBD1 (5 bases). Germline CDR1 and CDR2: MNHEY and SVGEGT. The CDR3 extends over 13 amino acids. V lost 2 bases and J lost 6, with 8 bases in between. In DNA form, the CDR3 reads TGTGCCAGCAGTTACGACAGAGTCAATGAGCAGTTCTTC. Protein: CASSYDRVNEQFF.

V is TRBV28 and J is TRBJ2-7, with 12 bases lining up with TRBD2. After removal of 4 bases from V and 1 base from J, the junction contained 8 bases not matched to a gene. The CDR3 loop spans 17 amino acids. Germline values: CDR1 MDHEN, CDR2 SYDVKM. This CDR3 reads CASSSPPLAGGSYEQYF. The CDR3 DNA reads TGTGCCAGCAGTTCCCCACCCCTAGCGGGAGGGTCCTACGAGCAGTACTTC. The full variable domain, with the rest looked up from reference TRBV28 and TRBJ2-7, is DVKVTQSSRYLVKRTGEKVFLECVQDMDHENMFWYRQDPGLGLRLIYFSYDVKMKEKGDIPEGYSVSREKKERFSLILESASTNQTSMYLCASSSPPLAGGSYEQYFGPGTRLTVT.

This clone was observed once. This rearrangement joins TRBV9 to TRBJ2-5; 10 nucleotides align to TRBD2. The J segment lost 5 bases and the V segment lost 2 bases, leaving 12 bases of the junction unmatched. The CDR3 contains 17 residues. Germline CDR1 and CDR2: SGDLS and YYNGEE. The CDR3 coding sequence is TGTGCCAGCAGCGTGACCAGCGGGGGGGCTTTTGAGGAGACCCAGTACTTC. Amino acids: CASSVTSGGAFEETQYF.

The chain employs TRBV14 and TRBJ2-1, with 7 bases fitting TRBD1. Trimming at V came to 1 base and at J to 7 bases, leaving 4 bases not matched to a gene. The CDR3 runs 14 residues. CDR1 is SGHDN, CDR2 FVKESK, per germline. CDR3 amino acids: CASSQALTGNEQFF. CDR3 nucleotide sequence: TGTGCCAGCAGCCAAGCCCTGACAGGGAATGAGCAGTTCTTC.

J is TRBJ2-5 and V is TRBV6-2 or TRBV6-3; TRBD1 matches at 8 bases. Germline values: CDR1 MNHEY, CDR2 SVGEGT. J lost 4 bases, V lost 6 bases, and 7 bases had no gene match. The CDR3 contains 14 residues. The CDR3 nucleotides are TGTGCCAGCAGCTTAGGGACAGGATCAGAGACCCAGTACTTC. Amino acids: CASSLGTGSETQYF.